This T cell receptor beta chain was obtained from a study of early T cells in non-severe SARS-CoV-2 infection. MiXCR was run by TCRdb on the 5' RACE reads, yielding one entry per CDR3 protein. The sample lists fewer than 85,000 distinct CDR3 sequences, about 14% seen once, with 3.9% in the top ten. This clonotype was seen more than once but under ten times. The V gene lost 0 bases and the J gene lost 8 bases, with 11 bases spanning the gap. This CDR3 has 15 residues. CDR1 WSHSY and CDR2 SAAADI come from the germline V gene. This sequence was found in an adult who was a healthcare worker with PCR-confirmed SARS-CoV-2 infection or an uninfected control (not recorded which). Material: whole blood, obtained at baseline. The genes are TRBV10-2 and TRBJ1-6; TRBD1 is a possible D gene (5 bases). The CDR3 here is CASSESQGTDSPLHF. The CDR3 DNA reads as TGCGCCAGCAGTGAGTCGCAGGGTACGGATTCACCCCTCCACTTT.